These 29 T cell receptor beta chains share one sample of origin, sequenced in a study of blood T cell repertoires in COVID-19. Profiling relied on immunoSEQ multiplex PCR, and the TCRdb table lists in-frame clones only, not all of them. Here the sample spans roughly 190,000 clones, around 82% being singletons. The sample was PBMCs or T cells enriched from blood (not recorded which). All receptors derive from a woman aged 60 to 75 with acute COVID-19.

This clone was recorded only once. This chain links TRBV29-1 with TRBJ2-1; D is possibly TRBD2 (6 bases). In germline, CDR1 is SQVTM, CDR2 ANQGSEA. Trimming removed 7 bases at V and 3 bases at J, with 13 bases between. The CDR3 spans 13 residues. The CDR3 nucleotides read TGCAGCGCAGAGCGGGCTAGCTACAATGAGCAGTTCTTC. This codes for CSAERASYNEQFF.

Here the CDR3 reads CASSQPKQGYPEAFF. The CDR3 DNA is TGCGCCAGCAGCCAACCGAAACAGGGCTATCCTGAAGCTTTCTTT. This chain joins TRBV4-1 and TRBJ1-1; the D gene is possibly TRBD1 (6 bases). V lost 2 bases to trimming and J lost 6 bases, with 16 bases between them. Germline V gene sequence: CDR1 MGHRA, CDR2 YSYEKL. The CDR3 contains 15 residues.

The chain employs TRBV9 and TRBJ2-7, with 14 bases matching TRBD2. The CDR3 has 18 amino acids. Germline-derived CDR1 and CDR2 are SGDLS and YYNGEE. V lost 0 bases to trimming and J lost 2 bases; unmatched junction nucleotides: 7. The CDR3 spells CASSVEGTSGSRPYEQYF. CDR3 DNA sequence: TGTGCCAGCAGCGTAGAAGGGACTAGCGGGAGTCGGCCCTACGAGCAGTACTTC.

About this clone: The sample contains more than one DNA sequence encoding this CDR3. This sequence joins TRBV7-2 and TRBJ1-1, with D maybe TRBD1 (6 bases). The V gene lost 6 bases and the J gene lost 2 bases, with 13 bases spanning the gap. The CDR3 runs to 14 residues. Germline V gene sequence: CDR1 SGHTA, CDR2 FQGNSA. The CDR3 nucleotides are TGTGCCAGCAGTATACAGGGTCTCAACACTGAAGCTTTCTTT. Protein product: CASSIQGLNTEAFF.

V gene TRBV3-1 (or the pseudogene TRBV3-2) combines with J gene TRBJ1-3; possible D gene TRBD1, 6 bases. This CDR3 is 16 amino acids long. Trimming left V 3 bases short and J 0 bases short, with 12 bases between. Germline CDR1 is LGHDT and CDR2 is YNNKEL (reference sequence). The CDR3 bases are TGTGCCAGCAGCCAGGCCCTCAGGGGCTCTGGAAACACCATATATTTT. Translation: CASSQALRGSGNTIYF.

The DNA for the CDR3 is TGTGCCAGCAGTCAAAAACCGACGACCAGGACGCAGTATTTT. It codes for CASSQKPTTRTQYF. J is TRBJ2-3 and V is TRBV6-5; D not resolved. The germline V gene encodes CDR1 MNHEY and CDR2 SVGAGI. V was cut by 5 bases and J by 9 bases, with 18 bases left in between. The CDR3 is made up of 14 amino acids.

This clone was observed a handful of times. The gene calls are TRBV7-9 and TRBJ1-2; D not certain. Deletions cut 1 base from V and 3 bases from J, with 9 bases between. CDR1 SEHNR and CDR2 FQNEAQ come from the germline V gene (reference sequence). This CDR3 comprises 14 residues. DNA for the CDR3: TGTGCCAGCAGCTTAGAGTGGCAGGACTATGGCTACACCTTC. Its translation is CASSLEWQDYGYTF.

CDR3 sequence (DNA): TGTGCCAGCAGATCGGGACAGGGAGGCTATGGCTACACCTTC. Its protein product is CASRSGQGGYGYTF. The rearrangement links TRBV6-6 to TRBJ1-2, with 9 bases matching TRBD1. Germline loops: CDR1 MNHNY, CDR2 SVGAGI (reference sequence). Unmatched junction bases numbered 6, after V lost 6 bases and J lost 4 bases. The CDR3 length is 14 residues.

The chain uses TRBV28 and TRBJ2-3, with D uncertain. Deletions cut 3 bases from V and 6 bases from J, with 7 bases between. Germline CDR1 MDHEN, CDR2 SYDVKM. The CDR3 has 12 amino acids. CDR3 sequence: CASSLGADTQYF. The CDR3 coding sequence is TGTGCCAGCAGTTTGGGCGCTGATACGCAGTATTTT. Combining the CDR3 with reference TRBV28 and TRBJ2-3 gives the whole variable domain DVKVTQSSRYLVKRTGEKVFLECVQDMDHENMFWYRQDPGLGLRLIYFSYDVKMKEKGDIPEGYSVSREKKERFSLILESASTNQTSMYLCASSLGADTQYFGPGTRLTVL.

In this sample, this clone turned up a few times. The chain has TRBV6-5 and TRBJ1-4; D is uncertain. CDR3 length equals 15 residues. CDR1 is MNHEY and CDR2 is SVGAGI in the germline V gene. The ends were cut back, 5 bases at V and 3 bases at J, with 13 bases in the middle. The CDR3 DNA is TGTGCCAGCAGTAGGGAGGGTGTGGCTAATGAAAAACTGTTTTTT. Its translation is CASSREGVANEKLFF.

The J gene is TRBJ2-5, the V gene TRBV5-1; the D gene is possibly TRBD1 (6 bases). CDR3 length: 14 residues. The V gene lost 2 bases and the J gene lost 5 bases, with 13 bases spanning the gap. Germline V gene lookup returns CDR1 SGHRS and CDR2 YFSETQ. The CDR3 bases are TGCGCCAGCAGCTTCGGCAGGGGAGAGGAGACCCAGTACTTC. Translation: CASSFGRGEETQYF.

V usage is TRBV11-2 and J usage is TRBJ1-5, with D unresolved. Trimming took off 1 base at V and 5 bases at J, with 9 bases between the two ends. The CDR3 spans 14 residues. Germline V gene lookup returns CDR1 SGHAT and CDR2 FQNNGV. In DNA, the CDR3 is TGTGCCAGCAGCTTAGTCGGGGAATATCAGCCCCAGCATTTT. Translated: CASSLVGEYQPQHF.

The genes are TRBV18 and TRBJ2-1; 8 nucleotides align to TRBD2. V dropped 1 base and J dropped 3; count of bases not matched to a gene: 8. Germline CDR1 is KGHSH and CDR2 is LQKENI. This CDR3 comprises 17 residues. CDR3 sequence reads: CASSPRVPGGRYNEQFF. The CDR3 DNA sequence: TGTGCCAGCTCACCACGGGTACCGGGGGGGCGCTACAATGAGCAGTTCTTC. Filled out from reference TRBV18 and TRBJ2-1, the complete variable domain reads NAGVMQNPRHLVRRRGQEARLRCSPMKGHSHVYWYRQLPEEGLKFMVYLQKENIIDESGMPKERFSAEFPKEGPSILRIQQVVRGDSAAYFCASSPRVPGGRYNEQFFGPGTRLTVL.

This clone has just one count. This CDR3 is CASSLIQGAEAFF. The DNA of the CDR3 is TGTGCCAGCAGCCTAATACAGGGGGCTGAAGCTTTCTTT. The V call is TRBV12-3 or TRBV12-4, the J call TRBJ1-1, with 8 bases lining up with TRBD1. CDR3 length equals 13 residues. The V gene end was trimmed by 6 bases and the J gene end by 6 bases; junction bases not matched to a gene: 6.

The chain combines TRBV4-1 with TRBJ2-1, with 9 bases identical to TRBD1. CDR1 and CDR2 from the germline V gene are MGHRA and YSYEKL. CDR3 length: 15 residues. V lost 2 bases, J lost 6 bases, and 5 bases stayed unmatched. In DNA form, the CDR3 reads TGCGCCAGCAGCCAACCCCTGACAGGGGGCAATGAGCAGTTCTTC. As protein: CASSQPLTGGNEQFF.

This chain uses TRBV9 with TRBJ2-2; a weak D match, TRBD2 (6 bases). Deletions cut 3 bases from V and 4 bases from J, with 19 bases between. CDR1 SGDLS and CDR2 YYNGEE come from the germline V gene. The CDR3 is made up of 17 amino acids. CDR3 protein: CASSEPRRVGGTGELFF. CDR3 sequence (DNA): TGTGCCAGCAGCGAGCCCCGGAGAGTGGGGGGCACCGGGGAGCTGTTTTTT.

The J gene is TRBJ1-1, the V gene TRBV28; TRBD1 agrees at 7 bases. V lost 6 bases, J lost 11 bases, and 3 bases stayed unmatched. The germline V gene has CDR1 MDHEN and CDR2 SYDVKM. CDR3 length: 10 amino acids. The CDR3 bases are TGTGCCAGCAGACAGGGGCTCGCTTTCTTT. Residues: CASRQGLAFF. Based on the CDR3 plus reference TRBV28 and TRBJ1-1, the full variable domain is DVKVTQSSRYLVKRTGEKVFLECVQDMDHENMFWYRQDPGLGLRLIYFSYDVKMKEKGDIPEGYSVSREKKERFSLILESASTNQTSMYLCASRQGLAFFGQGTRLTVV.

The gene calls are TRBV18 and TRBJ1-1; D might be TRBD1 (5 bases). CDR3 size: 14 residues. V gave up 3 bases and J gave up 2 bases, with 10 bases separating them. The germline gives CDR1 KGHSH, CDR2 LQKENI. The CDR3 region has the DNA TGTGCCAGCTCACCGGGGGGGAAAAACACTGAAGCTTTCTTT. Protein product: CASSPGGKNTEAFF.

This sequence joins TRBV19 and TRBJ2-1, with D uncertain. CDR1 is LNHDA, CDR2 SQIVND, per germline (reference sequence). The CDR3 contains 14 residues. V was pared by 6 bases and J by 4 bases, with 13 bases between. CDR3 nucleotides: TGTGCCAGTAGCGTAATAACCCTATACAATGAGCAGTTCTTC. It encodes CASSVITLYNEQFF. Drawing the rest from reference TRBV19 and TRBJ2-1, the complete variable domain is DGGITQSPKYLFRKEGQNVTLSCEQNLNHDAMYWYRQDPGQGLRLIYYSQIVNDFQKGDIAEGYSVSREKKESFPLTVTSAQKNPTAFYLCASSVITLYNEQFFGPGTRLTVL.

CDR3 nucleotides: TGTGCCAGCAGCCCCTTTGGGGGCCAGAACACTGAAGCTTTCTTT. Its translation: CASSPFGGQNTEAFF. The chain employs TRBV11-2 and TRBJ1-1, with a possible D match to TRBD1 (6 bases). This CDR3 comprises 15 residues. V was pared by 5 bases and J by 1 base, with 14 bases between. Germline-derived CDR1 and CDR2 are SGHAT and FQNNGV.

CDR3 in amino acids: CASSEGWANEQFF. CDR3 DNA sequence: TGTGCCAGCAGTGAAGGCTGGGCCAATGAGCAGTTCTTC. This sequence joins TRBV2 and TRBJ2-1, with no clear D. Looked up from germline, CDR1 is SNHLY and CDR2 is FYNNEI. The length of the CDR3 is 13 residues. The V gene lost 1 base and the J gene lost 6 bases, with 7 bases spanning the gap.

The chain uses TRBV4-2 and TRBJ1-5; no firm D call. Germline values: CDR1 LGHNA, CDR2 YNFKEQ. Between the trimmed V and J ends, which lost 4 bases and 3 bases, there was a span of 19 bases. This CDR3 contains 17 residues. The CDR3 sequence is CASSREREFGINQPQHF. The CDR3 nucleotides read TGTGCCAGCAGCCGAGAGAGGGAGTTCGGAATCAATCAGCCCCAGCATTTT.

The gene calls are TRBV6-4 and TRBJ1-1; 8 bases are a match to TRBD1. V lost 6 bases and J lost 4; bases outside the gene matches: 4. The CDR3 is 13 amino acids. The germline V gene has CDR1 MRHNA and CDR2 SNTAGT. CDR3 protein: CASSNTGGTEAFF. DNA for the CDR3: TGTGCCAGCAGCAATACAGGGGGCACTGAAGCTTTCTTT.

The J gene is TRBJ1-5, the V gene TRBV19; D remains unclear. Germline V gene lookup returns CDR1 LNHDA and CDR2 SQIVND (reference sequence). The CDR3 is made up of 14 amino acids. The V end lost 9 bases, the J end lost 2 bases, and 14 bases lay between the germline ends. The CDR3 protein is CASHFYRGNQPQHF. CDR3 sequence (DNA): TGTGCCAGCCACTTTTACCGGGGCAATCAGCCCCAGCATTTT.

The gene calls are TRBV19 and TRBJ1-2; maybe TRBD1 (6 bases). There are 11 residues in the CDR3. Germline CDR1 is LNHDA and CDR2 is SQIVND (reference sequence). The CDR3 reads CAGASGGGYTF. The CDR3 DNA sequence: TGTGCGGGGGCGTCGGGAGGTGGCTACACCTTC.

The chain recombines TRBV30 with TRBJ2-3; 9 nucleotides match TRBD1. Trimming cost V 2 bases and J 5 bases; bases outside gene matches: 8. Germline loops: CDR1 GTSNPN, CDR2 SVGIG (reference sequence). The CDR3 is made up of 15 amino acids. The CDR3 region is CAWSFTGGRKDTQYF. DNA for the CDR3: TGTGCCTGGAGTTTTACAGGGGGCCGAAAAGATACGCAGTATTTT.

The rearrangement uses TRBV7-2 and TRBJ2-3; D possibly corresponds to TRBD2 (6 bases). This CDR3 spans 15 amino acids. V lost 4 bases, J lost 6 bases, and 17 bases lay in between. Germline CDR1 is SGHTA and CDR2 is FQGNSA. In nucleotides, the CDR3 is TGTGCCAGCAGCTCCCGTGCGGGGCTCCCTGATACGCAGTATTTT. It encodes CASSSRAGLPDTQYF.

The rearrangement links TRBV5-4 to TRBJ1-6, with D unclear. This CDR3 has 16 amino acids. Germline V gene lookup returns CDR1 SGHNT and CDR2 YYREEE (reference sequence). V dropped 0 bases and J dropped 5 bases, with 12 bases sitting between them. The DNA of the CDR3 is TGTGCCAGCAGCTTGGATATTCAGGTGGATAATTCACCCCTCCACTTT. Protein: CASSLDIQVDNSPLHF.

The chain links TRBV6-5 to TRBJ1-2, with a possible D match to TRBD1 (5 bases). Trimming shortened V by 6 bases and J by 7 bases, and 18 bases separated the two germline ends. CDR1 and CDR2 from the germline V gene are MNHEY and SVGAGI. The CDR3 consists of 14 residues. This CDR3 is CASRDGAPASGYTF. CDR3 DNA: TGTGCCAGCAGGGATGGGGCCCCAGCGAGTGGCTACACCTTC.